Shown below are 5 T cell receptor beta chains from a single sample sequenced in a study of blood T cells in healthy people across ages. Primers used in a second PCR of about 6 to 11 cycles were a sample-barcoded 5' primer and a J-beta primer mix. TCRdb re-derived calls from the 5' RACE reads in MiXCR, one entry per CDR3 protein. The repertoire holds about 670,000 distinct CDR3 sequences, with roughly half as singletons. The sample comprised blood. These receptors were obtained from a woman over 75 in good health.

V usage is TRBV7-6 and J usage is TRBJ2-1; D not certain. The DNA end favors TRBJ2-7, so the J call may be wrong. Looked up from germline, CDR1 is SGHVS and CDR2 is FNYEAQ. CDR3 size: 12 residues. The CDR3 bases are TGTGCCAGCAGCCGACCCCAGTCCCAGCAGTACTTC. This codes for CASSRPQSQQYF.

The chain links TRBV20-1 to TRBJ1-2, with a weak D call TRBD1 (6 bases). Trimming shortened V by 2 bases and J by 8 bases, and 21 bases separated the two germline ends. This CDR3 has 15 amino acids. In germline, CDR1 is DFQATT, CDR2 SNEGSKA (reference sequence). CDR3 in amino acids: CSARILGTRVDGYTF. CDR3 DNA sequence: TGCAGTGCTAGAATATTAGGGACAAGGGTCGACGGCTACACCTTC.

The chain has TRBV5-6 and TRBJ2-4, with 7 nucleotides matching TRBD1. The J call may be in error: the DNA end matches TRBJ2-7 better. This CDR3 has 13 residues. CDR1 and CDR2 from the germline V gene are SGHDT and YYEEEE. DNA for the CDR3: TGTGCCAGCAGCCGGACAGGTTGGGACGAGCAGTACTTC. Protein sequence: CASSRTGWDEQYF.

Concerning this clonotype: A single base separates this from a much larger clone, so it may be a read error. This chain uses TRBV5-1 with TRBJ2-5, with TRBD2 as a possible D gene (5 bases). The length of the CDR3 is 13 residues. From germline, CDR1 is SGHRS and CDR2 YFSETQ. Here the CDR3 DNA reads TGCGTCAGCAGCTTGGTGGTTGAGGGTCCCCAGTACTTC. Encoded protein: CVSSLVVEGPQYF.

This clonotype showed up just once. One base away lies a much larger clone, so this may be a sequencing read error. The genes are TRBV7-2 and TRBJ2-5, with TRBD2 identical over 9 bases. With V trimmed by 6 bases and J by 11 bases, 22 bases remained unmatched. The germline V gene has CDR1 SGHTA and CDR2 FQGNSA. This CDR3 has 17 amino acids. The CDR3 DNA follows: TGTGCCAGCAGTGGGGGCGGGAGGGACATCACGTACAATGAGCAGTACTTC. This gives the protein CASSGGGRDITYNEQYF.